This T cell receptor (beta chain) was sequenced in a study of T cells expressing NK-cell markers. Overall study: The study drew TCR beta repertoires from sorted CD3+CD56+NKG2C+, CD3+CD56+NKG2C- and CD3+CD56-NKG2C+ T cells. Seven sequenced donors out of eight were HCMV-seropositive, one seronegative.

TCRdb processed the 5' RACE reads again and assigns one entry to each CDR3 protein, with no DNA. This table holds 400,000 or so distinct CDR3 sequences. The study's findings and limits: The CD3+CD56-NKG2C+ fraction of a handful of donors was also led by these clonotypes.

To note about this clonotype: Its specificity is unknown.

This CDR3 is built from 16 residues. Germline V gene sequence: CDR1 SGHAT, CDR2 FQNNGV. The clonotype originates from a woman aged 45-65 years in good health. The sequenced sample consisted of blood T cells: a sorted CD56 or NKG2C T cell subset, CD4+ or CD8+ T cells, or bulk PBMC T cells (not recorded which). The chain is built from TRBV11-2 and TRBJ1-5; the TCRdb call, TRBD1, lacks DNA for checking. The CDR3 is CASSLAGQGALQPQHF.